Shown below are 18 T cell receptor beta chains from a single sample sequenced in a study of CD8+ T cells in alopecia areata. The treatment was: oral pan-JAK inhibitor, 5-10 mg twice daily. Extraction and reverse transcription of RNA yielded cDNA as the sequencing template. Produced via immunoSEQ multiplex PCR; TCRdb's table is partial and in-frame only. Among about 190,000 clones listed, under 70% were seen once. The sequencing used CD4+ T cells sorted from blood, collected at week 4, from a patient treated with tofacitinib. All receptors come from a human donor with alopecia areata.

The chain is built from TRBV30 and TRBJ2-2; TRBD1 aligns across 8 bases. The CDR3 is made up of 14 amino acids. Germline V lookup: CDR1 GTSNPN, CDR2 SVGIG (reference sequence). J lost 7 bases, V lost 2 bases, and 6 bases had no gene match. The CDR3 sequence is CAWSRTGFYGELFF. CDR3 bases: TGTGCCTGGAGTAGGACAGGGTTCTACGGGGAGCTGTTTTTT.

This clone was found a few times. The genes are TRBV27 and TRBJ2-5, with TRBD2 identical over 9 bases. Trimming took 3 bases from V and 4 from J; bases not matched to a gene: 9. The CDR3 sequence is 16 residues long. Germline-derived CDR1 and CDR2 are MNHEY and SMNVEV (reference sequence). CDR3 bases: TGTGCCAGCAGTTTTGGCGGGGGGGCCTTGGGAGAGACCCAGTACTTC. As protein: CASSFGGGALGETQYF.

The J gene is TRBJ2-4, the V gene TRBV2, with no clear D. With 5 bases removed from V and 0 bases from J, the gap between germline ends came to 8 bases. This CDR3 is built from 14 residues. In germline, CDR1 is SNHLY, CDR2 FYNNEI. CDR3 bases: TGTGCCAGCAGTAGTAAACTAGCCAAAAACATTCAGTACTTC. Its translation is CASSSKLAKNIQYF. The full variable domain, its missing parts supplied by reference TRBV2 and TRBJ2-4, is EPEVTQTPSHQVTQMGQEVILRCVPISNHLYFYWYRQILGQKVEFLVSFYNNEISEKSEIFDDQFSVERPDGSNFTLKIRSTKLEDSAMYFCASSSKLAKNIQYFGAGTRLSVL.

This clone has a handful of counts. Distinct nucleotide sequences in the sample also encode this CDR3. The rearrangement links TRBV30 to TRBJ2-5; TRBD1 or TRBD2 may be the D gene (5 bases each). CDR3 length equals 12 residues. CDR1 and CDR2 from the germline V gene are GTSNPN and SVGIG (reference sequence). V was trimmed by 3 bases and J by 5 bases, leaving 10 bases between them. The CDR3 DNA reads as TGTGCCTGGAGCGGGGCAGGGGAGACCCAGTACTTC. Amino acid sequence: CAWSGAGETQYF.

The chain recombines TRBV6-5 with TRBJ2-4, with D possibly TRBD1 on 6 matching bases. The CDR3 covers 15 residues. V was pared by 0 bases and J by 7 bases, with 13 bases between. Germline loops: CDR1 MNHEY, CDR2 SVGAGI. As DNA, the CDR3 is TGTGCCAGCAGTTACTCGAGCAGGGGAGTGAACATTCAGTACTTC. This translates into CASSYSSRGVNIQYF.

The chain couples TRBV30 to TRBJ2-2; no firm D call. Germline loops: CDR1 GTSNPN, CDR2 SVGIG (reference sequence). Trimming removed 3 bases at V and 6 bases at J, with 8 bases between. The CDR3 contains 12 residues. The CDR3 spells CAWRERPGELFF. The CDR3 bases are TGTGCCTGGAGAGAGCGCCCCGGGGAGCTGTTTTTT.

Of note for this clone: The same CDR3 can be traced to other DNA sequences in this sample. The rearrangement uses TRBV7-2 and TRBJ2-2; D uncertain. Germline-derived CDR1 and CDR2 are SGHTA and FQGNSA. The CDR3 spans 12 residues. Trimming shortened V by 4 bases and J by 3 bases, and 3 bases separated the two germline ends. DNA of the CDR3: TGTGCCAGCAGCTCAGACACCGGGGAGCTGTTTTTT. Translated, it gives CASSSDTGELFF. The variable domain in full, with the rest retrieved from reference TRBV7-2 and TRBJ2-2, is GAGVSQSPSNKVTEKGKDVELRCDPISGHTALYWYRQSLGQGLEFLIYFQGNSAPDKSGLPSDRFSAERTGGSVSTLTIQRTQQEDSAVYLCASSSDTGELFFGEGSRLTVL.

V usage is TRBV30 and J usage is TRBJ1-1; 7 nucleotides match TRBD1. V gave up 2 bases and J gave up 8 bases; unmatched junction bases: 11. The CDR3 extends over 14 amino acids. Germline V gene lookup returns CDR1 GTSNPN and CDR2 SVGIG (reference sequence). The chain's CDR3 is CAWSRDSRNVEAFF. The CDR3 region has the DNA TGTGCCTGGAGTAGGGACAGCCGAAACGTGGAAGCTTTCTTT.

The chain recombines TRBV29-1 with TRBJ2-3, with D unclear. With 6 bases removed from V and 1 base from J, the gap between germline ends came to 14 bases. The V gene's germline CDR1 is SQVTM and CDR2 ANQGSEA. The CDR3 length is 14 residues. CDR3 loop: CSVQWSNGTDTQYF. The CDR3 DNA reads TGCAGCGTCCAGTGGAGCAATGGCACAGATACGCAGTATTTT.

The chain has TRBV4-1 and TRBJ2-7; 7 bases align to TRBD2. CDR3 size: 16 residues. Per germline, CDR1 MGHRA and CDR2 YSYEKL. Trimming cost V 3 bases and J 1 base; bases outside gene matches: 9. The CDR3, as DNA: TGCGCCAGCAGCCATGGAGGTGGCGGGAGTTCCTACGAGCAGTACTTC. Translating it yields CASSHGGGGSSYEQYF.

This clone was detected a few times. The chain employs TRBV9 and TRBJ1-2, with D uncertain. The CDR3 sequence is 14 residues long. Trimming took 1 base from V and 4 from J, leaving 11 bases between them. CDR1 SGDLS and CDR2 YYNGEE come from the germline V gene. The CDR3 here is CASSVNPDSYGYTF. CDR3 nucleotide sequence: TGTGCCAGCAGCGTAAACCCTGATAGCTATGGCTACACCTTC.

A word on this clone: Other DNA sequences in the sample encode the same CDR3. The V call is TRBV4-2, the J call TRBJ1-1; 8 bases are a match to TRBD1. This CDR3 comprises 13 residues. After removal of 4 bases from V and 4 bases from J, the junction contained 2 bases not matched to a gene. In germline, CDR1 is LGHNA, CDR2 YNFKEQ. The CDR3 loop is CASSRTGSTEAFF. CDR3 sequence (DNA): TGTGCCAGCAGCCGGACAGGGAGCACTGAAGCTTTCTTT.

The chain couples TRBV7-9 to TRBJ1-6; TRBD1 matches at 11 bases. V was clipped by 6 bases and J by 7 bases; unmatched bases: 5. This CDR3 spans 15 amino acids. The germline V gene encodes CDR1 SEHNR and CDR2 FQNEAQ (reference sequence). The CDR3 bases are TGTGCCAGCAGACCCGGGACAGGGGGAAATTCACCCCTCCACTTT. The encoded protein is CASRPGTGGNSPLHF.

The V gene is TRBV5-4, the J gene TRBJ2-1, with unresolved D. This CDR3 is 13 amino acids long. CDR1 SGHNT and CDR2 YYREEE come from the germline V gene (reference sequence). V lost 5 bases and J 5 bases, leaving 11 bases between the germline ends. CDR3 sequence: CASSFTLDNEQFF. The CDR3 nucleotides are TGTGCCAGCAGTTTTACCTTAGACAATGAGCAGTTCTTC.

This chain uses TRBV5-1 with TRBJ2-2, with 8 bases that match TRBD1. CDR1 SGHRS and CDR2 YFSETQ come from the germline V gene. V lost 3 bases to trimming and J lost 2 bases; unmatched junction nucleotides: 6. The CDR3 covers 16 residues. The CDR3 DNA reads TGCGCCAGCAGCTCTTCAGGGGGCCTCAACACCGGGGAGCTGTTTTTT. Amino acids: CASSSSGGLNTGELFF.

The chain links TRBV29-1 to TRBJ2-6, with D uncertain. The CDR3 contains 14 residues. In germline, CDR1 is SQVTM, CDR2 ANQGSEA. The ends were cut back, 3 bases at V and 1 base at J, with 7 bases in the middle. The CDR3 nucleotides are TGCAGCGTTGACGGACCTTCTGGGGCCAACGTCCTGACTTTC. This sequence encodes CSVDGPSGANVLTF. Supplemented by reference TRBV29-1 and TRBJ2-6, the full variable domain reads SAVISQKPSRDICQRGTSLTIQCQVDSQVTMMFWYRQQPGQSLTLIATANQGSEATYESGFVIDKFPISRPNLTFSTLTVSNMSPEDSSIYLCSVDGPSGANVLTFGAGSRLTVL.

The chain recombines TRBV4-1 with TRBJ1-3, with 8 bases fitting TRBD1. With V trimmed by 3 bases and J by 2 bases, 6 bases remained unmatched. This CDR3 has 16 residues. The germline gives CDR1 MGHRA, CDR2 YSYEKL. The CDR3 loop reads CASSQPLQGAGNTIYF. The CDR3 DNA reads TGCGCCAGCAGCCAGCCGTTACAGGGGGCTGGAAACACCATATATTTT.

This clone turned up a few times. The rearrangement uses TRBV19 and TRBJ1-1; 8 bases are shared with TRBD1. The germline CDR1 and CDR2 sequences are LNHDA and SQIVND (reference sequence). This CDR3 is built from 13 residues. The CDR3 nucleotides read TGTGCAACAAGGGACAGGAGATTCACTGAAGCTTTCTTT. Encoded protein: CATRDRRFTEAFF.